Only a few counts were recorded for the clone carrying this T cell receptor beta chain. Assay used: immunoSEQ multiplex PCR; TCRdb lists only in-frame clones, some missing. The sample records 150,000 to 200,000 clones, 78% being singletons. This CDR3 contains 10 residues. The ends lost 5 bases at V and 10 bases at J; junction bases unmatched: 2. Per the germline V gene, CDR1 is DFQATT and CDR2 is SNEGSKA (reference sequence). This sample was taken from a study of blood T cell repertoires in COVID-19. About the study: Italy, Spain and the United States were the sources of the convalescent and acute COVID-19 samples. Sources were T cells, B-cell-depleted T cells, or PBMCs; the material itself was cDNA or gDNA.

The TCR was taken from an elderly woman with active or convalescent COVID-19. The sample was peripheral blood. The chain recombines TRBV20-1 with TRBJ2-1, with 7 positions matching TRBD2. The CDR3 DNA reads TGCAGTGCTGCGGGGGACGAGCAGTTCTTC. This sequence encodes CSAAGDEQFF.